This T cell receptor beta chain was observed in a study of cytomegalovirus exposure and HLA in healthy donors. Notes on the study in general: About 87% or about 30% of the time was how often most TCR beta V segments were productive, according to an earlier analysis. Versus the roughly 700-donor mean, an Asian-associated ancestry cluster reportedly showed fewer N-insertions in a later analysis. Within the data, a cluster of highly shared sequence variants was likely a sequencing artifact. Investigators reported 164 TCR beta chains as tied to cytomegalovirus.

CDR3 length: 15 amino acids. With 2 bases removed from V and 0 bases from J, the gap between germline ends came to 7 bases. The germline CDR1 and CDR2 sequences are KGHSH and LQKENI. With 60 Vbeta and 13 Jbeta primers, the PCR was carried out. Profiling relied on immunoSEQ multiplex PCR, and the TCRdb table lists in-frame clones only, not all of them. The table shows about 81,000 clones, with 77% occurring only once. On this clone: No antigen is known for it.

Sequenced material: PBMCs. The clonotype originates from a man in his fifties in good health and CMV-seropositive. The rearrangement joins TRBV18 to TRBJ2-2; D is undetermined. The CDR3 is CASSPTIPNTGELFF. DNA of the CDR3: TGTGCCAGCTCACCAACTATACCGAACACCGGGGAGCTGTTTTTT.